The rows below give T cell receptor beta chains drawn from one sample of a study of cytomegalovirus exposure and HLA in healthy donors. Libraries were prepared by immunoSEQ multiplex PCR; TCRdb keeps only in-frame clonotypes and omits some of them. The sample includes hundreds of thousands of clones, roughly 90% of them seen just once. The material sequenced was PBMCs. These receptors were obtained from a woman aged 18-35 years in good health and CMV-seronegative. Both conserved end residues are part of each CDR3. Each record gives: clone size, V gene, D gene, J gene, CDR3 DNA, CDR3 protein. A D gene is named only where the DNA matches it firmly. Clone sizes are given selectively: once, few, many, or a class where the clone is expanded.

>once|TRBV5-1|-|TRBJ1-1
TGCGCCAGCAGCTCACAGGGTGGTAACACTGAAGCTTTCTTT
CASSSQGGNTEAFF
>-|TRBV7-9|-|TRBJ2-1
TGTGCCAGCACCTTTAGTGGCGCGGGTGTTTACAATGAGCAGTTCTTC
CASTFSGAGVYNEQFF
>-|TRBV2|TRBD1|TRBJ1-2
TGTGCCAGCAGGAATAGGGACAGGCCAAACTATGGCTACACCTTC
CASRNRDRPNYGYTF
>-|TRBV2|TRBD1|TRBJ1-1
TGTGCCAGCAGCATCGGACAGGGTGACACTGAAGCTTTCTTT
CASSIGQGDTEAFF
>-|TRBV5-6|TRBD1|TRBJ2-1
TGTGCCAGCAGCTACAGGGGGAGCTCCTACAATGAGCAGTTCTTC
CASSYRGSSYNEQFF
>-|TRBV6-5|TRBD1|TRBJ1-1
TGTGCCAGCACCCCGACAGGGGGAGGGACTGAAGCTTTCTTT
CASTPTGGGTEAFF
>-|TRBV7-3|TRBD1|TRBJ2-7
TGTGCCAGCAGCTTCGGACAGGGGGATTACGAGCAGTACTTC
CASSFGQGDYEQYF
>-|TRBV11-3|-|TRBJ2-1
TGTGCCAGCAGCGCTAGCGTTAGCTCCTACAATGAGCAGTTCTTC
CASSASVSSYNEQFF
>-|TRBV6-4|-|TRBJ1-5
TGTGCCAGCATCCGGGACACGGGTCGGCCCCAGCATTTT
CASIRDTGRPQHF
>-|TRBV7-6|TRBD1|TRBJ2-5
TGTGCCAGCCGCCCGGGACAGGGTTGGGAGACCCAGTACTTC
CASRPGQGWETQYF
>-|TRBV11-2|TRBD2|TRBJ2-3
TGTGCCAGCAGCTTAATCGGCGGGGGGTTAGATACGCAGTATTTT
CASSLIGGGLDTQYF
>-|TRBV7-8|-|TRBJ1-4
TGTGCCAGCAGGCAAGCTGCATTTGCAACTAATGAAAAACTGTTTTTT
CASRQAAFATNEKLFF
>-|TRBV2|TRBD1|TRBJ1-1
TGTGCCAGCAGGGGGGACAGGGGGCGGACCGAAGCTTTCTTT
CASRGDRGRTEAFF
>-|TRBV29-1|-|TRBJ1-1
TGCAGCGTTGAGTACCAGACTTTAAACACTGAAGCTTTCTTT
CSVEYQTLNTEAFF
>once|TRBV27|-|TRBJ2-3
TGTGCCAGCATAGAGGGAGGCACAGATACGCAGTATTTT
CASIEGGTDTQYF
>-|TRBV6-4|TRBD2|TRBJ2-1
TGTGCCAGCAGTGTCACGGGGGGAGCTAATGAGCAGTTCTTC
CASSVTGGANEQFF
>-|TRBV27|TRBD1|TRBJ1-2
TGTGCCAGCAGTACTCACAGGGGCCCGACCGTTAGGTATGGCTACACCTTC
CASSTHRGPTVRYGYTF
>-|TRBV7-6|TRBD1|TRBJ1-1
TGTGCCAGCAGTTCTGACAGGGGGAATCTAGAGGAAGCTTTCTTT
CASSSDRGNLEEAFF
>-|TRBV19|TRBD1|TRBJ1-2
TGTGCCAGTAGACAGGACAGGGGAAATGGCTACACCTTC
CASRQDRGNGYTF
>-|TRBV7-9|TRBD1|TRBJ1-1
TGTGCCAGCAGCTTGGGACAGCCCATACTTGAGGCTTTCTTT
CASSLGQPILEAFF
>-|TRBV5-5|-|TRBJ1-2
TGTGCCAGCAGCTTATGGTTCATTGAGAACTATGGCTACACCTTC
CASSLWFIENYGYTF
>-|TRBV2|-|TRBJ1-6
TGTGCCAGCAGTGTGGCAGGGCCCTCCAGTACACCCCTCCACTTT
CASSVAGPSSTPLHF
>-|TRBV19|-|TRBJ2-3
TGTGCCAGTAGTGTCCAACTAGTTTCGGGTGGAGATACGCAGTATTTT
CASSVQLVSGGDTQYF
>-|TRBV19|-|TRBJ1-4
TGTGCCAGTAGTCCCGCGTGGAGGGGAGATGAAAAACTGTTTTTT
CASSPAWRGDEKLFF
>-|TRBV6-5|-|TRBJ2-7
TGTGCCAGCAGTTACTCCCTGACAGATTCCTACGAGCAGTACTTC
CASSYSLTDSYEQYF
>-|TRBV19|-|TRBJ1-3
TGTGCCAGTAGGATTGGGGGGTACTCTGGAAACACCATATATTTT
CASRIGGYSGNTIYF
>-|TRBV13|-|TRBJ2-1
TGTGCCAGCAGCTTACAGGCTTCTAAAGACAATGAGCAGTTCTTC
CASSLQASKDNEQFF
>-|TRBV12-5|-|TRBJ2-7
TGTGCTAGTGGTTACGGGCATGCGGGGCTCCCCTACGAGCAGTACTTC
CASGYGHAGLPYEQYF
>-|TRBV23-1|TRBD1|TRBJ2-7
TGCGCCAGCACAGAGGGACAGGGAATCTACGAGCAGTACTTC
CASTEGQGIYEQYF
>-|TRBV7-8|-|TRBJ1-2
TGTGCCAGCAGCTTAGACAGGGCCTATGGCTACACCTTC
CASSLDRAYGYTF
>-|TRBV5-1|-|TRBJ2-1
TGCGCCAGCAGCTTGTATTTGTCGGGGGGCTTAACCTACAATGAGCAGTTCTTC
CASSLYLSGGLTYNEQFF